This is a list of T cell receptor beta chains from one sample in a study of cytomegalovirus exposure and HLA in healthy donors. Clones were sequenced by immunoSEQ multiplex PCR, and TCRdb holds only the in-frame ones, with some missing. This table has 110,000 or so clones, around 77% appearing once. The sequencing input was PBMCs. The receptors stem from a woman aged 30 to 39 in good health and CMV-seropositive. The CDR3 runs from the conserved cysteine through the conserved F or W. Each record gives: V gene, D gene, J gene, clone size, CDR3 DNA, CDR3 protein. D genes are given only for firm matches. Expanded clones are given a class, and other clones once, few, many or no size at all.

>TRBV6-1|NA|TRBJ1-2|NA
TGTGCCAGCAGCAACCGACAGGCGACTAACTATGGCTACACCTTC
CASSNRQATNYGYTF
>TRBV5-1|TRBD1|TRBJ1-2|NA
TGCGCCAGCAGCAGGACAGGGGATGGCTACACCTTC
CASSRTGDGYTF
>TRBV6-5|NA|TRBJ1-1|NA
TGTGCCAGCATCAATGCCGGGACAAGGAACTCTGAAGCTTTCTTT
CASINAGTRNSEAFF
>TRBV5-6|NA|TRBJ1-1|NA
TGTGCCAGCAGCGCCTATACAGGGAACACTGAAGCTTTCTTT
CASSAYTGNTEAFF
>TRBV6-1|TRBD1|TRBJ1-2|NA
TGTGCCAGTGGGGACAGCTATGGCTACACCTTC
CASGDSYGYTF
>TRBV12-5|TRBD2|TRBJ2-2|few
TGTGCTAGTGGTTTGTCCACTAGCGCGACGAACACCGGGGAGCTGTTTTTT
CASGLSTSATNTGELFF
>TRBV9|TRBD2|TRBJ2-5|NA
TGTGCCAGCAGCGTATCTAGCGGGGGGACGGAAAGAGAGACCCAGTACTTC
CASSVSSGGTERETQYF
>TRBV14|TRBD2|TRBJ2-7|once
TGTGCCAGCAGCCAGCGGCCTTCTAGCGGGGGGAGCTACGAGCAGTACTTC
CASSQRPSSGGSYEQYF
>TRBV18|NA|TRBJ1-1|few
TGTGCCAGCTCACCCTTTACCGGGGATTCGAACACTGAAGCTTTCTTT
CASSPFTGDSNTEAFF
>TRBV7-8|TRBD2|TRBJ2-3|NA
TGTGCCAGCAGCTTCCGGGGGGGCAAAGATACGCAGTATTTT
CASSFRGGKDTQYF
>TRBV7-8|NA|TRBJ2-1|once
TGTGCCAGCAGGTCCCAGGCGAGCAATGAGCAGTTCTTC
CASRSQASNEQFF
>TRBV5-1|TRBD2|TRBJ2-1|NA
TGCGCCAGCAGCGTGGCGGGACTAGCGGTCTTACCCTCCTACAATGAGCAGTTCTTC
CASSVAGLAVLPSYNEQFF
>TRBV27|NA|TRBJ1-6|NA
TGTGCCAGCATGTTGGTTGGGGGCACTAATTCACCCCTCCACTTT
CASMLVGGTNSPLHF
>TRBV6-5|NA|TRBJ2-7|NA
TGTGCCAGCAGTTACACCCAGGACTTGGCCTACGAGCAGTACTTC
CASSYTQDLAYEQYF
>TRBV9|TRBD2|TRBJ2-1|NA
TGTGCCAGCAGCGCGGGACTAGCGGGAGTTGAGCAGTTCTTC
CASSAGLAGVEQFF
>TRBV19|NA|TRBJ1-5|few
TGTGCCAGTAGTAATGACAGGTTAAGGCAGCCCCAGCATTTT
CASSNDRLRQPQHF
>TRBV2|NA|TRBJ1-1|NA
TGTGCCAGCAGTGACCGGGACACAAACACTGAAGCTTTCTTT
CASSDRDTNTEAFF
>TRBV11-3|NA|TRBJ2-3|NA
TGTGCCAGCAGTCAGAGCACAGATACGCAGTATTTT
CASSQSTDTQYF
>TRBV6-5|NA|TRBJ1-2|NA
TGTGCCAGCAGTTCCCTAAATTATGGCTACACCTTC
CASSSLNYGYTF
>TRBV19|NA|TRBJ2-2|NA
TGTGCCAGTAGTATATGGGGGGCGGGAGCCTCCGGGGAGCTGTTTTTT
CASSIWGAGASGELFF
>TRBV25-1|NA|TRBJ1-2|NA
TGTGCCAGCAACTCTCTTTCCGGCTACACCTTC
CASNSLSGYTF
>TRBV10-1|TRBD2|TRBJ2-4|NA
TGCGCCAGCAGTGATAATAGCGGGGGTGACAACAAAAACATTCAGTACTTC
CASSDNSGGDNKNIQYF
>TRBV6-6|TRBD1|TRBJ2-5|NA
TGTGCCAGCAGTTCTGGACAGGGAGAGGTTCAAGAGACCCAGTACTTC
CASSSGQGEVQETQYF
>TRBV7-3|TRBD1|TRBJ1-5|once
TGTGCCAGCAGCTCAGGACAGGTTGGTCAGCCCCAGCATTTT
CASSSGQVGQPQHF
>TRBV19|TRBD2|TRBJ2-5|NA
TGTGCCAGTAGTCTAGGACTAGCGGGAAGGGAGACCCAGTACTTC
CASSLGLAGRETQYF
>TRBV18|TRBD2|TRBJ2-7|NA
TGTGCCAGCTCTAGGGCTAGCGGGGGAAACTACGAGCAGTACTTC
CASSRASGGNYEQYF
>TRBV5-6|TRBD2|TRBJ2-1|NA
TGTGCCAGCAGCTCGATAGCGGGGAGCTCCTACAATGAGCAGTTCTTC
CASSSIAGSSYNEQFF
>TRBV13|TRBD2|TRBJ2-2|once
TGTGCCAGCACTCTAACCGCGGGACTAGCGGGAGTGGAGGACGGGGAGCTGTTTTTT
CASTLTAGLAGVEDGELFF
>TRBV29-1|TRBD1|TRBJ1-2|NA
TGCAGCGTTGTCGCCCCTCTTACCCAGGGGGGTGGCTACACCTTC
CSVVAPLTQGGGYTF
>TRBV29-1|NA|TRBJ2-3|NA
TGCAGCGTTGAAGGCATGCAGGTTAACACAGATACGCAGTATTTT
CSVEGMQVNTDTQYF
>TRBV27|TRBD1|TRBJ1-1|few
TGTGCCAGCAGTCCTGGACAGGGGGCGCGGACTGAAGCTTTCTTT
CASSPGQGARTEAFF
>TRBV19|TRBD1|TRBJ2-7|few
TGTGCCAGTAGGTTAGGGACAGCCTCCTACGAGCAGTACTTC
CASRLGTASYEQYF
>TRBV30|TRBD2|TRBJ2-2|NA
TGTGCCTGGAGTGTGATGCGGGGGGCCCTCGGAGGGGAGCTGTTTTTT
CAWSVMRGALGGELFF
>TRBV7-9|NA|TRBJ1-3|NA
TGTGCCAGCAGCTTACCAGTCTCTGGAAACACCATATATTTT
CASSLPVSGNTIYF
>TRBV10-3|NA|TRBJ1-2|NA
TGTGCCATCAGTGAGGTCGGACAGATCTTTGGCTACACCTTC
CAISEVGQIFGYTF
>TRBV7-9|TRBD2|TRBJ2-1|few
TGTGCCAGCAGCGGAAGAGGACAGACTGGGACTAGCGGGATACTTGAGCAGTTCTTC
CASSGRGQTGTSGILEQFF
>TRBV19|NA|TRBJ2-7|NA
TGTGCCAGTACCCGAGGGGGAGCTTACGAGCAGTACTTC
CASTRGGAYEQYF
>TRBV5-1|NA|TRBJ2-2|NA
TGCGCCAGCAGCTTGATCTCCGGGGAGCTGTTTTTT
CASSLISGELFF
>TRBV30|NA|TRBJ2-7|NA
TGTGCCTGGAGTGAGGGATCGGGGGACTACGAGCAGTACTTC
CAWSEGSGDYEQYF
>TRBV5-1|NA|TRBJ2-1|NA
TGCGCCAGCGGACTATACAATGAGCAGTTCTTC
CASGLYNEQFF
>TRBV18|TRBD1|TRBJ2-7|NA
TGTGCCAGCTCACCACGACAGGGGTACTCCTACGAGCAGTACTTC
CASSPRQGYSYEQYF
>TRBV13|NA|TRBJ2-2|once
TGTGCCAGCAGCTCAACATCTTTCTTTGGAGCGAACACCGGGGAGCTGTTTTTT
CASSSTSFFGANTGELFF
>TRBV21-1|NA|TRBJ2-3|NA
TGTGCCAGCAGCAAATCTGCCTTGAACCTATGTCATGTGTGCACAGATACGCAGTATTTT
CASSKSALNLCHVCTDTQYF
>TRBV30|NA|TRBJ1-3|NA
TGTGCCTGGAGTGTCGCCGCCGGGGTTGGTGGAAACACCATATATTTT
CAWSVAAGVGGNTIYF
>TRBV4-1|NA|TRBJ1-5|NA
TGCGCCAGCAGCCACCCCGAACCGGGTCAGCCCCAGCATTTT
CASSHPEPGQPQHF
>TRBV14|TRBD1|TRBJ1-4|NA
TGTGCCAGCAGCCGGGACAGGGGGCGGCTGGGAGAAAAACTGTTTTTT
CASSRDRGRLGEKLFF
>TRBV4-1|NA|TRBJ1-5|NA
TGCGCCAGCAGCCCAGACCCCGGTAGCCATAGCAATCAGCCCCAGCATTTT
CASSPDPGSHSNQPQHF
>TRBV25-1|TRBD1|TRBJ1-4|few
TGTGCCAGCAGTGTCCCACAGGGGCTACATGAAAAACTGTTTTTT
CASSVPQGLHEKLFF
>TRBV19|NA|TRBJ1-1|few
TGTGCCAGTAGAAGGGAGTACACTGAAGCTTTCTTT
CASRREYTEAFF
>TRBV27|NA|TRBJ1-5|NA
TGTGCCAGCAGTCCCGGAGCCCCACCTCAGCCCCAGCATTTT
CASSPGAPPQPQHF